This section outlines one T cell receptor beta chain sequence together with its context. Here immunoSEQ multiplex PCR was the method, and the copy in TCRdb shows in-frame clones only, minus some. This sample has just over 650,000 clones, with approximately 90% found just once. This record comes from a study of blood T cell repertoires in COVID-19. Study as a whole: COVID-19 samples collected from the United States, Italy and Spain covered acute and convalescent phases.

The CDR3 loop spans 12 amino acids. The germline V and J ends were trimmed by 1 base and 7 bases, with 4 bases remaining between them. CDR1 is SGHTA, CDR2 FQGTGA, per germline. The genes are TRBV7-3 and TRBJ1-4; D call uncertain. This clonotype was sampled from a woman under 30 with acute or convalescent COVID-19. Sequenced material: peripheral blood. CDR3 coding DNA: TGTGCCAGCAGCTTAAGAGGTGAAAAACTGTTTTTT. This gives the protein CASSLRGEKLFF.